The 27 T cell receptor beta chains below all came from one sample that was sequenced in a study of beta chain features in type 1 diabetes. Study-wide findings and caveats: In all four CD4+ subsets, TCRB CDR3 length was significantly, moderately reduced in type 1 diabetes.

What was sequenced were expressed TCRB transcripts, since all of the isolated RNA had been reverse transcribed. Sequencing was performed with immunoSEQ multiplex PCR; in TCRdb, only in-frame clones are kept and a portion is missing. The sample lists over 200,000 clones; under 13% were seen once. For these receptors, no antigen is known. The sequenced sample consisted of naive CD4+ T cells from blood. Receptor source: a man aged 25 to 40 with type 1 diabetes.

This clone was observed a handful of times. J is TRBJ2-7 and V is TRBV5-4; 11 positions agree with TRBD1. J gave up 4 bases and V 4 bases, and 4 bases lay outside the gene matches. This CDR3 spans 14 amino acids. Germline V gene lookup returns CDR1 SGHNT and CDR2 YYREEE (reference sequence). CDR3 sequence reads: CASSTGTGGYEQYF. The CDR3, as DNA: TGTGCCAGCAGCACTGGGACAGGGGGGTACGAGCAGTACTTC.

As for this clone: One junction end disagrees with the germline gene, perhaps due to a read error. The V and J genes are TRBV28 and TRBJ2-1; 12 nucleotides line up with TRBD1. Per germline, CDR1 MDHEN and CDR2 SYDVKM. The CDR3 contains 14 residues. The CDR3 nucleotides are TGTGCCAGCAGCTATGCCGGGACAGGGGGCGTCAGGGTCTTC. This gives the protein CASSYAGTGGVRVF. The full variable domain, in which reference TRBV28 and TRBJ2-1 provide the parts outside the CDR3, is DVKVTQSSRYLVKRTGEKVFLECVQDMDHENMFWYRQDPGLGLRLIYFSYDVKMKEKGDIPEGYSVSREKKERFSLILESASTNQTSMYLCASSYAGTGGVRVFGPGTRLTVL.

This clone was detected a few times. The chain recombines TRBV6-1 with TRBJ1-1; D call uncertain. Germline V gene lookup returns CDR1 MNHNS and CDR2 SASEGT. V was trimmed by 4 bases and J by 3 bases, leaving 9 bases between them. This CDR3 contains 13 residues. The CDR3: CASSALRDTEAFF. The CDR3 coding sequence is TGTGCCAGCAGTGCCCTTAGAGACACTGAAGCTTTCTTT.

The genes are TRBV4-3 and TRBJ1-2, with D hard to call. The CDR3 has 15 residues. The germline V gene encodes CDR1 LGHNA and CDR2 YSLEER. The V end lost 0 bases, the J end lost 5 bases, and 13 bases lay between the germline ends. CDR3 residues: CASSQEGGRVYGYTF. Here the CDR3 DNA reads TGCGCCAGCAGCCAAGAAGGCGGGCGGGTGTATGGCTACACCTTC.

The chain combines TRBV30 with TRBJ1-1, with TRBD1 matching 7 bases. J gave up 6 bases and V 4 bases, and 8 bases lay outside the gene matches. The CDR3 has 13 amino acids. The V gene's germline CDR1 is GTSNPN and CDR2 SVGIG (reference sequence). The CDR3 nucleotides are TGTGCCTGGACTAGACAGGGTTTGCCTGAAGCTTTCTTT. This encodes CAWTRQGLPEAFF.

The CDR3 reads CASSPRTSGGNEQFF. CDR3 DNA sequence: TGTGCCAGCTCACCAAGGACTAGCGGAGGCAATGAGCAGTTCTTC. V and J are TRBV18 and TRBJ2-1; 10 bases line up with TRBD2. This CDR3 contains 15 residues. CDR1 is KGHSH and CDR2 is LQKENI in the germline V gene. Trimming took 2 bases from V and 6 from J; bases not matched to a gene: 4.

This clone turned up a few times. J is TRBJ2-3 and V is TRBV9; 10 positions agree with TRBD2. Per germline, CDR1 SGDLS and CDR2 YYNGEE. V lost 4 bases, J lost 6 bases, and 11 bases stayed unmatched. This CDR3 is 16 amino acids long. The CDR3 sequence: CASSLYGTSEGDTQYF. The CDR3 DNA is TGTGCCAGCAGCCTGTACGGGACTAGCGAGGGTGATACGCAGTATTTT.

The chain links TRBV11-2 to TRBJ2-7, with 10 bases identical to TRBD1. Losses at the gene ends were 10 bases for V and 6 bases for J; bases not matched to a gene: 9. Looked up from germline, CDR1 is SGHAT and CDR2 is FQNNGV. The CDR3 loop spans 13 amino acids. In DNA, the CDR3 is TGTGCCACCTCCGGGACAGGGGATGTCGAGCAGTACTTC. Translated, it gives CATSGTGDVEQYF.

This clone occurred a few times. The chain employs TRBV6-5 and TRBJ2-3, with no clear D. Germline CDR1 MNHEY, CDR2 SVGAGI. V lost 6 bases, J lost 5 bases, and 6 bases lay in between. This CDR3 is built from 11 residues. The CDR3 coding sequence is TGTGCCAGCAGCAATCAAGATACGCAGTATTTT. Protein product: CASSNQDTQYF.

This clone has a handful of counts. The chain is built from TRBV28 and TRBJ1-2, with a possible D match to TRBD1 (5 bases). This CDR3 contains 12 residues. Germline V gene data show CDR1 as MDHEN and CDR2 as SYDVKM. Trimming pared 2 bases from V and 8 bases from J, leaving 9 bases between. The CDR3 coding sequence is TGTGCCAGCAGTTTACGGGGGAAGGGCTACACCTTC. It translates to CASSLRGKGYTF.

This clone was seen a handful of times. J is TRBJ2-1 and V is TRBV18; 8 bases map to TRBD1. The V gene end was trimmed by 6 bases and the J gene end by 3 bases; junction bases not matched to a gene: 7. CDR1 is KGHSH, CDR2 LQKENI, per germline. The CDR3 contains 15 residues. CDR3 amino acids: CASSPTGTGYNEQFF. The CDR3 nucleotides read TGTGCCAGCTCTCCTACCGGGACAGGCTACAATGAGCAGTTCTTC.

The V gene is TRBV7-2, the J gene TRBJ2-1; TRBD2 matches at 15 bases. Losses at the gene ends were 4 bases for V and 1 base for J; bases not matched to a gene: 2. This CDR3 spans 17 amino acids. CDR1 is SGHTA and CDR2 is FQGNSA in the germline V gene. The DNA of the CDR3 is TGTGCCAGCAGCTCCGGACTAGCGGGGGGGTCCTACAATGAGCAGTTCTTC. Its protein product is CASSSGLAGGSYNEQFF. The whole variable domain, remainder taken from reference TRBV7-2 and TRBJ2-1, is GAGVSQSPSNKVTEKGKDVELRCDPISGHTALYWYRQSLGQGLEFLIYFQGNSAPDKSGLPSDRFSAERTGGSVSTLTIQRTQQEDSAVYLCASSSGLAGGSYNEQFFGPGTRLTVL.

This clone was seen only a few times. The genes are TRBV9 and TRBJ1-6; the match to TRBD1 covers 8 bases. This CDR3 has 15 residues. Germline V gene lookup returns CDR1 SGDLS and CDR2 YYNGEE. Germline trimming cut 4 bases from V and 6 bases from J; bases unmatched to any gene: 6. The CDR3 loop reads CASSPTGTGNSPLHF. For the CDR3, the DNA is TGTGCCAGCAGCCCCACTGGGACAGGTAATTCACCCCTCCACTTT.

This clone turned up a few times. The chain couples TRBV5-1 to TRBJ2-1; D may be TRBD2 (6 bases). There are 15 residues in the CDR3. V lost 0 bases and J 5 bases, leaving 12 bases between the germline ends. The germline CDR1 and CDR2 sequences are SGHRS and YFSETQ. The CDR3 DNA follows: TGCGCCAGCAGCTTGGTCGCGGGGTCCCACAATGAGCAGTTCTTC. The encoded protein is CASSLVAGSHNEQFF. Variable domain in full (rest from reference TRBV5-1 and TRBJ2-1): KAGVTQTPRYLIKTRGQQVTLSCSPISGHRSVSWYQQTPGQGLQFLFEYFSETQRNKGNFPGRFSGRQFSNSRSEMNVSTLELGDSALYLCASSLVAGSHNEQFFGPGTRLTVL.

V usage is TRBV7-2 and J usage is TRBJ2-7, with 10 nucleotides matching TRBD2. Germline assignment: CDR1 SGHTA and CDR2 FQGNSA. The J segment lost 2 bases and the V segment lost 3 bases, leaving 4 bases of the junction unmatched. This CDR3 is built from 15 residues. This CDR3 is CASSFRTSGPYEQYF. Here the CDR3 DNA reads TGTGCCAGCAGCTTCAGGACTAGCGGCCCCTACGAGCAGTACTTC.

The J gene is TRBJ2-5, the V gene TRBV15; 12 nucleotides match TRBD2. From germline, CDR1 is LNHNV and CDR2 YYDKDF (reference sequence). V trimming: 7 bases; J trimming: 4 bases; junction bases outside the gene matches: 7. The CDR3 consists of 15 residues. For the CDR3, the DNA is TGTGCCACCACCTGGCTAGCGGGGGGGCGAGAGACCCAGTACTTC. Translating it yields CATTWLAGGRETQYF.

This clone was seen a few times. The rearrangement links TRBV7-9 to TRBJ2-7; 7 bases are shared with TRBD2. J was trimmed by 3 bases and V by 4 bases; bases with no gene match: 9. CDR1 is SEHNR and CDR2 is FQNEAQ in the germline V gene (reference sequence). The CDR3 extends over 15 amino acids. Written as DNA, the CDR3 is TGTGCCAGCAGCTCCTCCGGGCTAGCGGTCTACGAGCAGTACTTC. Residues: CASSSSGLAVYEQYF.

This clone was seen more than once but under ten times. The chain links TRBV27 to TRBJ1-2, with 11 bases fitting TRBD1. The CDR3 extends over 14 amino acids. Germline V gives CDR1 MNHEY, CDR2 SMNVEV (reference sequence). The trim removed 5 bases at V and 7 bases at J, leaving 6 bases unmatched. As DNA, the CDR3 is TGTGCCAGCAGTAAAGGACAGGGGGCGGGTGGCTACACCTTC. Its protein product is CASSKGQGAGGYTF.

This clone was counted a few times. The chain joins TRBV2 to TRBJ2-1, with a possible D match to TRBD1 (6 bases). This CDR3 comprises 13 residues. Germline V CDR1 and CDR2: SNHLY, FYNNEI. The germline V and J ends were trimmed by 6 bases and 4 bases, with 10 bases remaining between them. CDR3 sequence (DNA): TGTGCCAGCAGGGCACAGGGATACAATGAGCAGTTCTTC. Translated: CASRAQGYNEQFF.

As DNA, the CDR3 is TGTGCCAGCAGCCGAGGGACAGCCCAAGAGACCCAGTACTTC. Translating gives CASSRGTAQETQYF. This chain connects TRBV7-8 to TRBJ2-5; 7 positions match TRBD1. With 5 bases clipped from V and 1 base from J, the junction kept 4 bases outside the gene matches. Germline values: CDR1 SGHVS, CDR2 FQNEAQ. CDR3 size: 14 residues.

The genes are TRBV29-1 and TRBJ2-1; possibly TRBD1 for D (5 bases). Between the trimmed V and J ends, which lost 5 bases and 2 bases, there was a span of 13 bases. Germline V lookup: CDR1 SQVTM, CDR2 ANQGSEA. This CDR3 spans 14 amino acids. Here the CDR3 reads CSVYTDTPYNEQFF. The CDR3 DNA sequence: TGCAGCGTTTATACGGACACCCCCTACAATGAGCAGTTCTTC.

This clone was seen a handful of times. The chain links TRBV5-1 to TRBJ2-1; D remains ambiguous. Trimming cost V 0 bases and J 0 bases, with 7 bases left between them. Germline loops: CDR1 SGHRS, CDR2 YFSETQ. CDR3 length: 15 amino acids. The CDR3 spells CASSLASSSYNEQFF. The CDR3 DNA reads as TGCGCCAGCAGCTTGGCGTCGAGCTCCTACAATGAGCAGTTCTTC.

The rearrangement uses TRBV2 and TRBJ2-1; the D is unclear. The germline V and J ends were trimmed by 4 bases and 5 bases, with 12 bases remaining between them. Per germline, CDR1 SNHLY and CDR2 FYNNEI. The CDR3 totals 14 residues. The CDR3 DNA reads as TGTGCCAGCAGTGTTACGACTTTAAACAATGAGCAGTTCTTC. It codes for CASSVTTLNNEQFF. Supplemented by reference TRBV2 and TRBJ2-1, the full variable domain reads EPEVTQTPSHQVTQMGQEVILRCVPISNHLYFYWYRQILGQKVEFLVSFYNNEISEKSEIFDDQFSVERPDGSNFTLKIRSTKLEDSAMYFCASSVTTLNNEQFFGPGTRLTVL.

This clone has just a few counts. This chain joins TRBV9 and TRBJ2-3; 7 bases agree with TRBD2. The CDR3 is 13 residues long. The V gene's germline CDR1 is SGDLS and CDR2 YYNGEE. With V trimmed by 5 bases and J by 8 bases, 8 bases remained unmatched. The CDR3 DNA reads TGTGCCAGCAGTAGCGACGGCGGGGGTACGCAGTATTTT. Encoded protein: CASSSDGGGTQYF. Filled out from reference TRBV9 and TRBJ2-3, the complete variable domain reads DSGVTQTPKHLITATGQRVTLRCSPRSGDLSVYWYQQSLDQGLQFLIQYYNGEERAKGNILERFSAQQFPDLHSELNLSSLELGDSALYFCASSSDGGGTQYFGPGTRLTVL.

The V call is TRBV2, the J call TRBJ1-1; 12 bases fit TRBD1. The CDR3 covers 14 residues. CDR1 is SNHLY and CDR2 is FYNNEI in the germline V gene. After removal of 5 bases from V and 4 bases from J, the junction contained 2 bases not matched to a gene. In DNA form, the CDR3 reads TGTGCCAGCAGTTGGGACAGGGGGCTCACTGAAGCTTTCTTT. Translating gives CASSWDRGLTEAFF.

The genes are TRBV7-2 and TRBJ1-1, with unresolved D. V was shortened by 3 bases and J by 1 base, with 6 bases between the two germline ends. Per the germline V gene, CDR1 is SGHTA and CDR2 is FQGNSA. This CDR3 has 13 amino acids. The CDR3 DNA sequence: TGTGCCAGCAGCTTCCGGGGGAACACTGAAGCTTTCTTT. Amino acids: CASSFRGNTEAFF.

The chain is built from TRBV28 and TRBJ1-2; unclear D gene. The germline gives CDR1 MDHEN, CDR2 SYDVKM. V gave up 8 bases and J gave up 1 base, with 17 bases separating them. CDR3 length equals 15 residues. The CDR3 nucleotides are TGTGCCAGCCTACCCTCCGGGTCTTATAACTATGGCTACACCTTC. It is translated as CASLPSGSYNYGYTF.